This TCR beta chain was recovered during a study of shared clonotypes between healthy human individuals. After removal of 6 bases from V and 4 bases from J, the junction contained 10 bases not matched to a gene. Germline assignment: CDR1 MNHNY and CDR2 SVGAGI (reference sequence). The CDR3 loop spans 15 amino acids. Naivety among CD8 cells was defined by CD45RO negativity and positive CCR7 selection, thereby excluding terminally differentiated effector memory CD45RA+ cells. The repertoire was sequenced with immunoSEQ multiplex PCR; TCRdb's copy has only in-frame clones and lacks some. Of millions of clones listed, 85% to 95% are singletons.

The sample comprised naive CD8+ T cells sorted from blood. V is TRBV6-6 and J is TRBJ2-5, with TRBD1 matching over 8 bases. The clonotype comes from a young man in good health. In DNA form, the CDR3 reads TGTGCCAGCAGCATACTACAGGGGGTAGGAGAGACCCAGTACTTC. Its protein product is CASSILQGVGETQYF.